The text below deals with one TCR beta chain. CDR1 and CDR2 (germline): MGHDK, SYGVNS. The trim removed 4 bases at V and 4 bases at J, leaving 7 bases unmatched. This CDR3 has 15 residues. This entry belongs to a study of cytomegalovirus exposure and HLA in healthy donors. Overall study context: The Caucasian-associated ancestry cluster contained approximately 81% of the roughly 390 genotyped donors.

Vbeta (60) and Jbeta (13) primers were used in the PCR. The method was immunoSEQ multiplex PCR; TCRdb's version includes in-frame clones alone and lacks a portion of them. The data contain approximately 110,000 clones, 74% of them singletons. The clonotype was recovered from a woman aged 45-60 years in good health and CMV-seropositive. Material: PBMCs. The chain recombines TRBV25-1 with TRBJ2-5, with 9 bases that match TRBD2. CDR3 coding DNA: TGTGCCAGCAGTGCGCAGCGGGGGGATTTAGAGACCCAGTACTTC. This translates into CASSAQRGDLETQYF.